This TCR beta chain was identified during a study of T cell responses to AZD1222 COVID-19 vaccine. General study points: Spike as a whole was targeted by vaccine-associated CD4 TCRs, dominant at 160-218 and 743-854. Clonal diversity was possibly underestimated; the donors were predominantly white British and more often female.

In germline, CDR1 is MGHDK, CDR2 SYGVNS. The CDR3 is made up of 15 amino acids. After removal of 3 bases from V and 1 base from J, the junction contained 1 base not matched to a gene. Remarks on this clone: The antigen is undetermined.

Produced via immunoSEQ multiplex PCR; TCRdb's table is partial and in-frame only. The sample shows 150,000 or so clones, 90% of them seen only once. The clonotype was recovered from an adult in good health. The J gene is TRBJ2-1, the V gene TRBV25-1; 9 nucleotides match TRBD1. Sequenced material: peripheral blood, taken on day 0 of AZD1222 vaccination. DNA for the CDR3: TGTGCCAGCAGTGACGGGACAGGGTCCTACAATGAGCAGTTCTTC. Translating it yields CASSDGTGSYNEQFF.